This T cell receptor beta chain comes out of a study of T cell clones after liver transplantation. Study at large: Apart from a few HCV-positive recipients, transplants were for non-autoimmune, non-viral reasons.

The germline V gene encodes CDR1 SGDLS and CDR2 YYNGEE. V lost 0 bases and J lost 1, with 3 bases in between. This CDR3 contains 13 residues. Sequencing used immunoSEQ multiplex PCR; TCRdb keeps in-frame clones, though not all of them. Here the sample spans roughly 49,000 clones, roughly 71% being singletons. The material was CD4+ T cells from blood, obtained less than 70 months after liver transplant. The clonotype was recovered from a human patient who received a liver transplant. These T cells may partly come from the graft donor. V and J are TRBV9 and TRBJ2-3; D uncertain. The CDR3 sequence is CASSVDRTDTQYF. DNA of the CDR3: TGTGCCAGCAGCGTAGATCGCACAGATACGCAGTATTTT. Full variable domain (remainder filled in from reference TRBV9 and TRBJ2-3): DSGVTQTPKHLITATGQRVTLRCSPRSGDLSVYWYQQSLDQGLQFLIQYYNGEERAKGNILERFSAQQFPDLHSELNLSSLELGDSALYFCASSVDRTDTQYFGPGTRLTVL.